These 7 T cell receptor beta chains share one sample of origin, sequenced in a study of blood T cell repertoires in COVID-19. Measured with immunoSEQ multiplex PCR; TCRdb has only the in-frame clones, and not every one. The table has over 250,000 clones, 91% seen once. The sample was peripheral blood. The source is a person aged 18 to 30 with COVID-19, enrolled during active disease.

The table lists this clone with a count of one. The chain uses TRBV5-1 and TRBJ2-3; 14 nucleotides agree with TRBD2. There are 16 residues in the CDR3. The J segment lost 4 bases and the V segment lost 4 bases, leaving 5 bases of the junction unmatched. Germline CDR1 and CDR2: SGHRS and YFSETQ. Written as DNA, the CDR3 is TGCGCCAGCAGCACGGGACTAGCGGGAGATGCAGATACGCAGTATTTT. This gives the protein CASSTGLAGDADTQYF.

This rearrangement joins TRBV27 to TRBJ2-1; D is perhaps TRBD2 (5 bases). Germline assignment: CDR1 MNHEY and CDR2 SMNVEV (reference sequence). The V end lost 5 bases, the J end lost 8 bases, and 16 bases lay between the germline ends. CDR3 length: 14 amino acids. The CDR3 nucleotides read TGTGCCAGCAGTCCCCTCGGAGGTAGCGATGAGCAGTTCTTC. Amino acid sequence: CASSPLGGSDEQFF.

This clone was picked up a small number of times. The CDR3 DNA reads TGTGCCAGTACCTTGTCGGGAGCGACCCAATCTTCACCCCTCCACTTT. It encodes CASTLSGATQSSPLHF. J is TRBJ1-6 and V is TRBV19, with D unresolved. Germline V gives CDR1 LNHDA, CDR2 SQIVND (reference sequence). The CDR3 covers 16 residues. V lost 7 bases and J 9 bases, leaving 22 bases between the germline ends.

CDR3: CASSLTGEYGYTF. Written as DNA, the CDR3 is TGTGCCAGCAGCCTTACAGGGGAGTATGGCTACACCTTC. This sequence joins TRBV7-8 and TRBJ1-2, with 7 bases aligning to TRBD1. The CDR3 covers 13 residues. Germline assignment: CDR1 SGHVS and CDR2 FQNEAQ. J gave up 5 bases and V 5 bases, and 5 bases lay outside the gene matches.

In its sample, this clone was seen once. The chain combines TRBV28 with TRBJ1-2; 9 nucleotides agree with TRBD1. V lost 7 bases and J lost 4; bases outside the gene matches: 7. This CDR3 has 14 residues. The germline V gene encodes CDR1 MDHEN and CDR2 SYDVKM. The CDR3 protein is CASNQQGAVYGYTF. DNA for the CDR3: TGTGCCAGCAACCAACAGGGGGCCGTCTATGGCTACACCTTC.

The chain employs TRBV19 and TRBJ1-1, with D possibly matching TRBD1 (6 bases). V lost 3 bases and J 0 bases, leaving 17 bases between the germline ends. CDR1 LNHDA and CDR2 SQIVND come from the germline V gene (reference sequence). This CDR3 has 17 residues. The CDR3 region has the DNA TGTGCCAGTAGTATGGTAGGGGGGGGTTGGATGAACACTGAAGCTTTCTTT. This translates into CASSMVGGGWMNTEAFF.

This chain uses TRBV15 with TRBJ1-5, with a weak D call TRBD1 (5 bases). The CDR3 is 15 amino acids. Germline CDR1 and CDR2: LNHNV and YYDKDF (reference sequence). Deletions cut 1 base from V and 2 bases from J, with 9 bases between. The CDR3 spells CATSRAREGNQPQHF. Written as DNA, the CDR3 is TGTGCCACCAGCAGAGCCAGGGAGGGCAATCAGCCCCAGCATTTT. Complete variable domain (other parts from reference TRBV15 and TRBJ1-5): DAMVIQNPRYQVTQFGKPVTLSCSQTLNHNVMYWYQQKSSQAPKLLFHYYDKDFNNEADTPDNFQSRRPNTSFCFLDIRSPGLGDTAMYLCATSRAREGNQPQHFGDGTRLSIL.